A single sample is the source of the 13 T cell receptor beta chains below, sequenced in a study of T-cell memory formation after mild COVID-19. A single record per CDR3 protein comes from TCRdb applying MiXCR to the 5' RACE reads. The sample lists hundreds of thousands of distinct CDR3 sequences, around 16% seen once, with approximately 23% in the top ten. The material sequenced was PBMCs or a T cell subset sorted from them (not recorded which). The receptors were sampled from a man aged 18 to 35 who had mild COVID-19 (a few samples of this study predate the infection). Cell type and time point are not known.

This chain joins TRBV12-3 or TRBV12-4 and TRBJ1-1; D remains unclear. This CDR3 comprises 13 residues. Trimming cost V 6 bases and J 4 bases, with 12 bases left between them. The CDR3 DNA sequence: TGTGCCAGCAGATCCGGGGTGGGCACTGAAGCTTTCTTT. Its translation: CASRSGVGTEAFF.

This sequence joins TRBV9 and TRBJ1-5; 8 nucleotides align to TRBD1. Germline assignment: CDR1 SGDLS and CDR2 YYNGEE. The CDR3 is made up of 15 amino acids. V lost 2 bases and J lost 1; bases outside the gene matches: 2. In nucleotides, the CDR3 is TGTGCCAGCAGCGTTCAGGGGGCGAGCAATCAGCCCCAGCATTTT. This codes for CASSVQGASNQPQHF.

This clonotype showed up just a few times. V usage is TRBV2 and J usage is TRBJ2-2; perhaps TRBD2 as D (6 bases). Trimming shortened V by 3 bases and J by 5 bases, and 10 bases separated the two germline ends. CDR3 length equals 14 residues. Germline V CDR1 and CDR2: SNHLY, FYNNEI. CDR3 protein: CASSETSRTGELFF. The CDR3 coding sequence is TGTGCCAGCAGTGAGACTAGTCGTACCGGGGAGCTGTTTTTT.

A few counts support this clonotype. The chain joins TRBV10-3 to TRBJ1-2; D is undetermined. This CDR3 comprises 15 residues. V lost 3 bases, J lost 5 bases, and 16 bases lay in between. Germline V gene lookup returns CDR1 ENHRY and CDR2 SYGVKD. The CDR3 bases are TGTGCCATCAGTGAAGAGGGCACGCTCGTATATGGCTACACCTTC. Amino acids: CAISEEGTLVYGYTF.

A few counts support this clonotype. The chain has TRBV4-1 and TRBJ2-7; D gene unclear. CDR3 length: 15 residues. V was trimmed by 6 bases and J by 0 bases, leaving 15 bases between them. Germline CDR1 is MGHRA and CDR2 is YSYEKL. Here the CDR3 DNA reads TGCGCCAGCAGGCGGCGGCCCCAGAGCTCCTACGAGCAGTACGTC. Translating it yields CASRRRPQSSYEQYV.

The V call is TRBV6-1, the J call TRBJ2-7; D gene ambiguous. The CDR3 is made up of 12 amino acids. V was cut by 6 bases and J by 3 bases, with 9 bases left in between. Looked up from germline, CDR1 is MNHNS and CDR2 is SASEGT. Here the CDR3 reads CASRNTYYEQYV. CDR3 DNA: TGTGCCAGCAGGAACACATACTACGAGCAGTACGTC.

This clonotype was seen more than once but under ten times. The V gene is TRBV21-1, the J gene TRBJ2-3; the table assigns TRBD1, which was not confirmed against the DNA. TRBV21-1 is a documented pseudogene. The CDR3 has 16 amino acids. In DNA form, the CDR3 reads TGTGCCAGCAGCAGGGGGACAGGGGAGATCACAGATACGCAGTATTTT. Its protein product is CASSRGTGEITDTQYF.

This chain uses TRBV5-6 with TRBJ2-1, with D tentatively TRBD2 (5 bases). Germline V gene lookup returns CDR1 SGHDT and CDR2 YYEEEE. The CDR3 contains 13 residues. The germline V and J ends were trimmed by 2 bases and 7 bases, with 10 bases remaining between them. The CDR3 region is CASSFPGLNEQFF. CDR3 DNA: TGTGCCAGCAGCTTTCCAGGACTGAATGAGCAGTTCTTC. The whole variable domain, remainder taken from reference TRBV5-6 and TRBJ2-1, is DAGVTQSPTHLIKTRGQQVTLRCSPKSGHDTVSWYQQALGQGPQFIFQYYEEEERQRGNFPDRFSGHQFPNYSSELNVNALLLGDSALYLCASSFPGLNEQFFGPGTRLTVL.

V usage is TRBV30 and J usage is TRBJ2-7; possibly TRBD1 or TRBD2 for D (5 bases each). The CDR3 extends over 13 amino acids. Germline values: CDR1 GTSNPN, CDR2 SVGIG (reference sequence). Deletions cut 8 bases from V and 1 base from J, with 15 bases between. The CDR3 DNA follows: TGTGCCGGAAAGAGGGACGGTTCCTACGAGCAGTACTTC. This translates into CAGKRDGSYEQYF.

This clonotype was counted a few times. V gene TRBV7-2 combines with J gene TRBJ2-7; TRBD2 is a possible D gene (5 bases). The CDR3 extends over 13 amino acids. Germline CDR1 reads SGHTA; CDR2 reads FQGNSA. Trimming cost V 5 bases and J 3 bases, with 11 bases left between them. CDR3 residues: CASSPGLFYEQYF. The CDR3, as DNA: TGTGCCAGCAGCCCCGGACTGTTCTACGAGCAGTACTTC.

This sequence joins TRBV12-3 or TRBV12-4 and TRBJ2-7; a weak D match, TRBD2 (6 bases). The CDR3 length is 14 residues. Trimming stripped 3 bases from V and 3 bases from J, with 12 bases between. CDR3 sequence (DNA): TGTGCCAGCAGTTTTATCCGGGGAGGCTACGAGCAGTACTTC. Its translation is CASSFIRGGYEQYF.

This clonotype has just a few counts. The chain employs TRBV4-3 and TRBJ2-3, with D perhaps TRBD2 (6 bases). V lost 3 bases and J lost 1, with 14 bases in between. Germline V lookup: CDR1 LGHNA, CDR2 YSLEER. The CDR3 has 16 residues. As DNA, the CDR3 is TGCGCCAGCAGCCAGGGGGACGGCGGGGGCACAGATACGCAGTATTTT. Residues: CASSQGDGGGTDTQYF.

This clonotype was seen a handful of times. The chain employs TRBV4-2 and TRBJ2-3, with D tentatively TRBD2 (6 bases). Germline values: CDR1 LGHNA, CDR2 YNFKEQ. CDR3 length: 17 residues. Trimming took off 11 bases at V and 0 bases at J, with 24 bases between the two ends. The CDR3 DNA reads TGTGCCTCAAACCACGGGGCAACGGGGGATAGCACAGATACGCAGTATTTT. It translates to CASNHGATGDSTDTQYF.